The rows below give T cell receptor beta chains drawn from one sample of a study of T cells in localized non-small cell lung cancer. Data came from immunoSEQ multiplex PCR; TCRdb stores just in-frame clones and leaves some out. The table has fewer than 2,000 clones, about 20% seen once; the top ten hold roughly 25%. The material sequenced was normal lung tissue next to the tumor, taken before any cancer treatment. Receptors originate from a man between 40 and 69 years old with stage I lung adenocarcinoma. Both conserved end residues are part of each CDR3. A D gene is named only where the DNA matches it firmly. The size of a clone is reported for some rows only, either as once, few or many, or as a class for expanded clones.

J gene,D gene,V gene,clone size,CDR3 DNA,CDR3 protein
TRBJ2-5,.,TRBV6-8,few,TGTGCCAGCAGTTCCCCTGGGGAAGAGACCCAGTACTTC,CASSSPGEETQYF
TRBJ2-1,TRBD1,TRBV14,.,TGTGCCAGCAGCCGGACAGGGGGTTTCAATGAGCAGTTCTTC,CASSRTGGFNEQFF
TRBJ1-2,TRBD1,TRBV6-8,medium-sized,TGTGCCAGCAGTCACGGACAGGGGGACTATGGCTACACCTTC,CASSHGQGDYGYTF
TRBJ1-5,TRBD1,TRBV9,few,TGTGCCAGCAGCGAGGGGTTGTCCGCAGGGGGGAACAATCAGCCCCAGCATTTT,CASSEGLSAGGNNQPQHF
TRBJ1-1,.,TRBV6-8,.,TGTGCCAGCAACAACTGGGCCACTGAAGCTTTCTTT,CASNNWATEAFF
TRBJ2-2,.,TRBV6-8,few,TGTGCCAGCAGTTACGATTTTCCGGGAGCTGCCGGGGAGCTGTTTTTT,CASSYDFPGAAGELFF
TRBJ2-5,.,TRBV7-6,.,TGTGCCAGCAGCTCCCCTCAGGGTGGGGGAGAGACCCAGTACTTC,CASSSPQGGGETQYF
TRBJ1-2,.,TRBV30,.,TGTGCCTGGAGTGTACAGAGGGGACGCGGCTACACCTTC,CAWSVQRGRGYTF
TRBJ2-7,TRBD1,TRBV19,.,TGTGCCAGTAGTAACGGGGAGACAGGGTGGTACGAGCAGTACTTC,CASSNGETGWYEQYF
TRBJ2-2,.,TRBV28,.,TGTGCCAGCAGTTTATGGACAGACCGTAACACCGGGGAGCTGTTTTTT,CASSLWTDRNTGELFF
TRBJ1-1,TRBD1,TRBV6-8,few,TGTGCCAGCAGTGTCCTTACAGGGGGCGACACTGAAGCTTTCTTT,CASSVLTGGDTEAFF
TRBJ2-1,TRBD2,TRBV6-7,.,TGTGCCAGTGCCGCTAGCGGGGGTAATGAGCAGTTCTTC,CASAASGGNEQFF
TRBJ1-5,.,TRBV28,few,TGTGCCAGCAGTCCCGATAGCAATCAGCCCCAGCATTTT,CASSPDSNQPQHF
TRBJ1-3,.,TRBV6-8,few,TGTGCCACGATAGGGGGAGCTTACACCTCTGGAAACACCATATATTTT,CATIGGAYTSGNTIYF
TRBJ1-1,TRBD1,TRBV9,medium-sized,TGTGCCAGCAGCCTCACACCTACAGGGGTGAACACTGAAGCTTTCTTT,CASSLTPTGVNTEAFF
TRBJ1-4,.,TRBV28,few,TGTGCCAGCAGCTCCGGACAGACCCATAATGAAAAACTGTTTTTT,CASSSGQTHNEKLFF
TRBJ2-1,TRBD2,TRBV27,few,TGTGCCAGCAGTTTCCTAATAGCGGGAGAAGAAAATGAGCAGTTCTTC,CASSFLIAGEENEQFF
TRBJ2-3,.,TRBV19,.,TGTGCCAGTAGTCTGTTAGGGACTAGCACAGATACGCAGTATTTT,CASSLLGTSTDTQYF
TRBJ1-5,.,TRBV29-1,few,TGCAGCGCGGGGGGGACGGACCCCAATCAGCCCCAGCATTTT,CSAGGTDPNQPQHF
TRBJ2-7,TRBD1,TRBV16,.,TGTGCCAGCAGCCGGGACAGGTCCTACGAGCAGTACTTC,CASSRDRSYEQYF
TRBJ1-2,.,TRBV19,.,TGTGCCAGCACACCTGGACTGCTCTATGGCTACACCTTC,CASTPGLLYGYTF
TRBJ2-7,TRBD2,TRBV15,.,TGTGCCACCAGCAGAGGTGGCAGCGGGACGGATGAGCAGTACTTC,CATSRGGSGTDEQYF
TRBJ1-4,.,TRBV6-8,.,TGTGCCAGCATGTTACAGGGACGCGGGGATGAAAAACTGTTTTTT,CASMLQGRGDEKLFF
TRBJ2-5,TRBD2,TRBV6-8,.,TGTGCCAGTACTAGCGGGACCGGGGAGACCCAGTACTTC,CASTSGTGETQYF